This T cell receptor beta chain was sequenced during a study of blood T cell repertoires in COVID-19. About the study: Some COVID-19 samples were acute and others convalescent; all came from the United States, Italy and Spain. Sources were T cells, B-cell-depleted T cells, or PBMCs; the material itself was cDNA or gDNA.

From germline, CDR1 is MNHEY and CDR2 SVGEGT. Deletions cut 0 bases from V and 5 bases from J, with 7 bases between. This CDR3 has 13 amino acids. In the authors' workflow: Amplification of reference gene primers provided the estimated nucleated cell counts. Assay: immunoSEQ multiplex PCR; the TCRdb copy retains only in-frame clones and omits some. V, J and clone size were drawn from that table, and D and trimming were deduced from the DNA. The sample consists of 35,000 or so clones, about nine tenths of them appearing once. This TCR was sampled from a human donor in a cohort sampled during active COVID-19. The chain combines TRBV6-2 or TRBV6-3 with TRBJ1-2; no clear D. Sequences were obtained from peripheral blood. CDR3 in amino acids: CASSYSTAYGYTF. The CDR3 bases are TGTGCCAGCAGTTACTCGACTGCGTATGGCTACACCTTC.